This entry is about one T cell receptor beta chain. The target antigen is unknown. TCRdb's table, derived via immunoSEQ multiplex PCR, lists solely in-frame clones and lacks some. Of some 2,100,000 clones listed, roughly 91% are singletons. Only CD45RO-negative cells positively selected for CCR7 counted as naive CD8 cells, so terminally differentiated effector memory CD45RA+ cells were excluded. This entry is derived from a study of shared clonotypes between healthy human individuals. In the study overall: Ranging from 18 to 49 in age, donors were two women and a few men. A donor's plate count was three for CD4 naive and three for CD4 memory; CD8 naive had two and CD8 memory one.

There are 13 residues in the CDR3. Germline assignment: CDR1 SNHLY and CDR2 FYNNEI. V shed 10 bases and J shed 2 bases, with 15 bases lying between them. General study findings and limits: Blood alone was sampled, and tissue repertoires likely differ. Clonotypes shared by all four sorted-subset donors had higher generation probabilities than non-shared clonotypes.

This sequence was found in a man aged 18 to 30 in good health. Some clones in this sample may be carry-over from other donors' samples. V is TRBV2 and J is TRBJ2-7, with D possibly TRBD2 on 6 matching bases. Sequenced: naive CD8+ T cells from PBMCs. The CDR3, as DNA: TGTGCCATAGGAGCGGGCCTTACCTACGAGCAGTACTTC. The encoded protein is CAIGAGLTYEQYF. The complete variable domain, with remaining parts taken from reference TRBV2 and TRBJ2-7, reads EPEVTQTPSHQVTQMGQEVILRCVPISNHLYFYWYRQILGQKVEFLVSFYNNEISEKSEIFDDQFSVERPDGSNFTLKIRSTKLEDSAMYFCAIGAGLTYEQYFGPGTRLTVT.